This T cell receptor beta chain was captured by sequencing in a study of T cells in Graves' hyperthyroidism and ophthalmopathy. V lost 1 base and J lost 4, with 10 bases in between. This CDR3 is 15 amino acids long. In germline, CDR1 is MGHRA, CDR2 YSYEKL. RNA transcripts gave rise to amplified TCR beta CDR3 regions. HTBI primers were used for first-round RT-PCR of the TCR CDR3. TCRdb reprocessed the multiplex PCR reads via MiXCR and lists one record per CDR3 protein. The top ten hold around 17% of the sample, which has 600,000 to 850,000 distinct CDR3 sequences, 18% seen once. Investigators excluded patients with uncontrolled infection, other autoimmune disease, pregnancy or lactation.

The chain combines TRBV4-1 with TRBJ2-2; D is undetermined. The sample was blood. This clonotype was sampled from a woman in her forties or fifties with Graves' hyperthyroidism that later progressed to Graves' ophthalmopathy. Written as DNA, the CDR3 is TGCGCCAGCAGCCAAGGGGCCGTGGCCACCGGGGAGCTGTTTTTT. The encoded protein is CASSQGAVATGELFF.